What follows are 11 T cell receptor beta chains derived from one specimen sequenced in a study of follicular helper T cells after annual influenza vaccination. Generated by immunoSEQ multiplex PCR, the TCRdb table keeps only in-frame clones and is missing some. The sample comprises 9,900 or so clones, 81% of which are singletons, and 0.7% to 0.95% rests with the top ten. The sample's time point: 2014-2015 season, pre-vaccination. Source: CXCR5- memory CD4+ T cells sorted from blood, taken on the day of influenza vaccination. The receptors were sampled from an adult who received the influenza vaccine.

The V call is TRBV5-1, the J call TRBJ2-2, with D perhaps matching TRBD1 or TRBD2 (5 bases each). The germline V gene encodes CDR1 SGHRS and CDR2 YFSETQ. This CDR3 contains 16 residues. Trimming took 0 bases from V and 5 from J, leaving 14 bases between them. CDR3 sequence: CASSLGGTWGTGELFF. The CDR3 region has the DNA TGCGCCAGCAGCTTGGGTGGAACATGGGGGACCGGGGAGCTGTTTTTT.

The rearrangement joins TRBV7-2 to TRBJ2-7; 8 nucleotides align to TRBD1. The V gene's germline CDR1 is SGHTA and CDR2 FQGNSA. V shed 6 bases and J 5 bases; nucleotides not matched to a gene: 12. The CDR3 has 15 amino acids. CDR3 sequence reads: CASSHILDRGNEQYF. CDR3 DNA: TGTGCCAGCAGTCACATCCTTGACAGGGGAAACGAGCAGTACTTC.

The rearrangement uses TRBV4-1 and TRBJ2-7; 11 bases are a match to TRBD2. The V gene end was trimmed by 4 bases and the J gene end by 5 bases; junction bases not matched to a gene: 4. Germline values: CDR1 MGHRA, CDR2 YSYEKL. This CDR3 comprises 14 residues. CDR3 nucleotides: TGCGCCAGCAGCCCTCTAGCGGGAGGCAACGAGCAGTACTTC. Translation gives CASSPLAGGNEQYF.

This clone was observed a few times. The J gene is TRBJ2-7, the V gene TRBV13, with TRBD2 matching over 9 bases. This CDR3 region has 16 residues. Germline V gene lookup returns CDR1 PRHDT and CDR2 FYEKMQ (reference sequence). Trimming at V came to 8 bases and at J to 2 bases, leaving 13 bases not matched to a gene. The CDR3 loop is CASLAGTTAPAYEQYF. The CDR3 nucleotides are TGTGCCAGCCTAGCGGGAACCACAGCCCCCGCCTACGAGCAGTACTTC.

This chain connects TRBV29-1 to TRBJ2-5; weak D call: TRBD1 (6 bases). This CDR3 is built from 14 residues. The V and J ends lost 4 bases and 0 bases respectively, with 12 bases between them. CDR1 and CDR2 (germline): SQVTM, ANQGSEA. In nucleotides, the CDR3 is TGCAGCGTTGCTGGGGGCAGTAACCAAGAGACCCAGTACTTC. Its protein product is CSVAGGSNQETQYF.

The chain combines TRBV28 with TRBJ2-7, with 11 bases identical to TRBD1. The germline CDR1 and CDR2 sequences are MDHEN and SYDVKM. V lost 6 bases, J lost 2 bases, and 9 bases stayed unmatched. The CDR3 loop spans 16 amino acids. CDR3 protein: CASRSGTGGFTYEQYF. The CDR3 coding sequence is TGTGCCAGCAGATCCGGGACAGGGGGTTTTACCTACGAGCAGTACTTC. Variable domain in full (rest from reference TRBV28 and TRBJ2-7): DVKVTQSSRYLVKRTGEKVFLECVQDMDHENMFWYRQDPGLGLRLIYFSYDVKMKEKGDIPEGYSVSREKKERFSLILESASTNQTSMYLCASRSGTGGFTYEQYFGPGTRLTVT.

This clone was detected only a few times. V gene TRBV30 combines with J gene TRBJ1-5; D might be TRBD1 (5 bases). CDR1 is GTSNPN, CDR2 SVGIG, per germline (reference sequence). This CDR3 contains 14 residues. Trimming took 2 bases from V and 5 from J, leaving 13 bases between them. The DNA of the CDR3 is TGTGCCTGGAGTTTCGGTAGGGACGATCAGCCCCAGCATTTT. Translation: CAWSFGRDDQPQHF.

The chain links TRBV7-3 to TRBJ2-5, with D possibly TRBD2 on 6 matching bases. The V gene's germline CDR1 is SGHTA and CDR2 FQGTGA. CDR3 length: 13 residues. V lost 5 bases and J lost 5, with 12 bases in between. The CDR3 nucleotides are TGTGCCAGCAGCCTGACTAGTAGGGAGACCCAGTACTTC. Amino acid sequence: CASSLTSRETQYF.

The genes are TRBV2 and TRBJ2-3; D gene unclear. This CDR3 is 12 amino acids long. Trimming took 7 bases from V and 10 from J, leaving 15 bases between them. Looked up from germline, CDR1 is SNHLY and CDR2 is FYNNEI. This chain's CDR3 is CASMLAQSAQYF. CDR3 in DNA: TGTGCCAGCATGTTAGCACAGAGCGCGCAGTATTTT.

The gene calls are TRBV29-1 and TRBJ2-7; 10 positions agree with TRBD1. Germline V lookup: CDR1 SQVTM, CDR2 ANQGSEA. This CDR3 is built from 13 residues. The V segment lost 6 bases and the J segment 6 bases; nucleotides outside the gene matches: 8. The CDR3, as DNA: TGCAGCGTCGCTGGACAGGGGGAAGTCGAGCAGTACTTC. Protein sequence: CSVAGQGEVEQYF.

This clone was seen a single time. The rearrangement uses TRBV4-1 and TRBJ1-1; D is unclear. The CDR3 has 16 residues. V gave up 1 base and J gave up 0 bases, with 12 bases separating them. Germline-derived CDR1 and CDR2 are MGHRA and YSYEKL. CDR3 sequence (DNA): TGCGCCAGCAGCCAAGGATTGCGGTCCTTGAACACTGAAGCTTTCTTT. Protein product: CASSQGLRSLNTEAFF.